The 22 T cell receptor beta chains given below trace back to one sample, sequenced in a study of T cells in Graves' hyperthyroidism and ophthalmopathy. The investigators amplified TCR beta CDR3 regions from RNA transcripts. An initial round of RT-PCR targeting the TCR CDR3 relied on the HTBI primer set. TCRdb recomputed calls from the multiplex PCR reads with MiXCR, one row per CDR3 protein. The sample yields some 800,000 distinct CDR3 sequences, around 38% seen once. The sample consisted of blood. The receptors shown here come from a man aged 18-30 years with Graves' hyperthyroidism.

This clonotype appeared a few times. The chain joins TRBV2 to TRBJ2-7; 9 bases match TRBD1. There are 17 residues in the CDR3. J gave up 3 bases and V 4 bases, and 13 bases lay outside the gene matches. CDR1 is SNHLY, CDR2 FYNNEI, per germline. The CDR3 spells CASSGLLDRGTRYEQYF. The CDR3 DNA is TGTGCCAGCAGTGGCCTGCTGGACAGGGGCACCCGCTACGAGCAGTACTTC.

This clonotype was counted only a few times. This chain links TRBV4-1 with TRBJ1-5; D call uncertain. Per the germline V gene, CDR1 is MGHRA and CDR2 is YSYEKL. V lost 6 bases and J 0 bases, leaving 12 bases between the germline ends. The CDR3 spans 15 residues. The chain's CDR3 is CASRERGGSNQPQHF. The CDR3 bases are TGCGCCAGCAGGGAGCGGGGAGGTAGCAATCAGCCCCAGCATTTT.

The chain uses TRBV19 and TRBJ2-7; TRBD1 agrees at 10 bases. Germline assignment: CDR1 LNHDA and CDR2 SQIVND (reference sequence). V lost 5 bases and J lost 2; bases outside the gene matches: 6. CDR3 length: 15 residues. As DNA, the CDR3 is TGTGCCAGTAGTCCCCAAGGGACAGGGGCCTACGAGCAGTACTTC. This encodes CASSPQGTGAYEQYF.

Points on this clonotype: At one end the junction does not follow the germline gene, possibly because of a read error. The chain employs TRBV6-1 and TRBJ2-7; 10 bases agree with TRBD1. The CDR3 extends over 12 amino acids. Germline assignment: CDR1 MNHNS and CDR2 SASEGT. CDR3 residues: CASRAPGQGNFF. The CDR3 DNA is TGTGCCAGCAGAGCCCCGGGACAGGGGAATTTCTTC.

In this sample, this clonotype turned up a few times. The chain uses TRBV12-3 or TRBV12-4 and TRBJ1-2, with no clear D. The CDR3 runs 16 residues. Deletions cut 3 bases from V and 0 bases from J, with 14 bases between. CDR3 bases: TGTGCCAGCAGTTTCCCTGGAGGCGGACCTAACTATGGCTACACCTTC. Protein product: CASSFPGGGPNYGYTF.

Notes on this clonotype: With a much larger clone just one base away, this may be a read error. V and J are TRBV24-1 and TRBJ1-1; no definite D call. The CDR3 consists of 12 residues. Germline loops: CDR1 KGHDR, CDR2 SFDVKD. DNA of the CDR3: TGTGCCACCAGTGACGTGAACACTGAAGCTCTCTTT. Translating it yields CATSDVNTEALF.

The chain employs TRBV7-9 and TRBJ1-2; D is possibly TRBD1 (5 bases). The CDR3 runs to 15 residues. The germline V gene has CDR1 SEHNR and CDR2 FQNEAQ (reference sequence). V shed 4 bases and J shed 12 bases, with 24 bases lying between them. The DNA of the CDR3 is TGTGCCAGCAGCTCAGAAAGGGTGCCCAGAGGGGTCCACACCTTC. As protein: CASSSERVPRGVHTF.

This clonotype has a handful of counts. A single base separates this from a much larger clone, so it may be a read error. The chain combines TRBV6-6 with TRBJ1-1; no reliable D call. V lost 8 bases, J lost 4 bases, and 5 bases lay in between. From germline, CDR1 is MNHNY and CDR2 SVGAGI (reference sequence). CDR3 length equals 10 residues. In DNA, the CDR3 is TGTGCCAGCTGTGGCACTGAAGCTTTCTTT. Translation gives CASCGTEAFF.

This clonotype was seen ten or more times. V usage is TRBV20-1 and J usage is TRBJ2-7; maybe TRBD1 (5 bases). Trimming shortened V by 0 bases and J by 3 bases, and 18 bases separated the two germline ends. Germline CDR1 DFQATT, CDR2 SNEGSKA (reference sequence). The CDR3 sequence is 16 residues long. This CDR3 reads CSARDQGPRGSYEQYF. The CDR3 nucleotides read TGCAGTGCTAGAGATCAGGGCCCCCGAGGCAGCTACGAGCAGTACTTC.

V and J are TRBV5-8 and TRBJ2-7; possibly TRBD1 for D (5 bases). CDR1 and CDR2 from the germline V gene are SGHTS and YDEGEE. The V end was cut by 2 bases, the J end by 0 bases, with 9 bases between. The length of the CDR3 is 14 residues. CDR3 amino acids: CASSLYRSSYEQYF. CDR3 nucleotides: TGTGCCAGCAGCTTATACAGGAGCTCCTACGAGCAGTACTTC.

J is TRBJ2-5 and V is TRBV7-9; the match to TRBD2 covers 16 bases. V trimming: 4 bases; J trimming: 5 bases; junction bases outside the gene matches: 10. Germline lookup yields CDR1 SEHNR and CDR2 FQNEAQ (reference sequence). The CDR3 consists of 18 residues. The CDR3 is CASSWGGLAGGRTETQYF. The CDR3, as DNA: TGTGCCAGCAGCTGGGGGGGACTAGCGGGAGGGAGGACGGAGACCCAGTACTTC.

This clonotype was seen more than once but under ten times. DNA for the CDR3: TGTGCCAGCAGCTTCAAAGGGGGCACCACTGAAGCTTTCTTT. It yields the protein CASSFKGGTTEAFF. This chain connects TRBV7-2 to TRBJ1-1, with TRBD1 matching over 7 bases. The CDR3 is made up of 14 amino acids. In germline, CDR1 is SGHTA, CDR2 FQGNSA. The trim removed 3 bases at V and 4 bases at J, leaving 5 bases unmatched.

This sequence joins TRBV4-3 and TRBJ1-1; 11 nucleotides agree with TRBD1. Germline V gene lookup returns CDR1 LGHNA and CDR2 YSLEER. V dropped 5 bases and J dropped 1; count of bases not matched to a gene: 3. The CDR3 contains 15 residues. The CDR3: CASSEGQGENTEAFF. The CDR3 bases are TGCGCCAGCAGCGAGGGACAGGGGGAGAACACTGAAGCTTTCTTT.

As concerns this clonotype: Likely a read error: the CDR3 ends without its conserved phenylalanine or tryptophan. It is unclear where the CDR3 begins or ends on the DNA, so no DNA is shown, and the CDR3 is as TCRdb lists it. The chain combines TRBV10-3 with TRBJ2-6; the table's D call, TRBD2, was not checked against the DNA. The CDR3 numbers 9 amino acids, ends counted. Per the germline V gene, CDR1 is ENHRY and CDR2 is SYGVKD. CDR3 in amino acids: CATAGTSDT.

This chain joins TRBV15 and TRBJ2-7, with D maybe TRBD1 (6 bases). Trimming shortened V by 1 base and J by 3 bases, and 13 bases separated the two germline ends. Germline-derived CDR1 and CDR2 are LNHNV and YYDKDF (reference sequence). The CDR3 covers 15 residues. The CDR3 nucleotides read TGTGCCACCAGCAGAGGTAGACAGGCGGGCTACGAGCAGTACTTC. This sequence encodes CATSRGRQAGYEQYF.

This chain joins TRBV6-1 and TRBJ1-2; D possibly corresponds to TRBD1 (6 bases). Trimming shortened V by 1 base and J by 6 bases, and 12 bases separated the two germline ends. Germline V lookup: CDR1 MNHNS, CDR2 SASEGT. CDR3 size: 14 residues. CDR3 DNA sequence: TGTGCCAGCAGTGAAGTTCACGGGGGGCATGGCTACACCTTC. Protein: CASSEVHGGHGYTF.

J is TRBJ1-5 and V is TRBV2, with D possibly TRBD1 on 5 matching bases. Trimming took 6 bases from V and 4 from J, leaving 13 bases between them. CDR3 length equals 14 residues. Germline V gene lookup returns CDR1 SNHLY and CDR2 FYNNEI. As DNA, the CDR3 is TGTGCCAGCAGGTCCGGGACCCATAATCAGCCCCAGCATTTT. Its translation is CASRSGTHNQPQHF. The full variable domain, completed using reference TRBV2 and TRBJ1-5, is EPEVTQTPSHQVTQMGQEVILRCVPISNHLYFYWYRQILGQKVEFLVSFYNNEISEKSEIFDDQFSVERPDGSNFTLKIRSTKLEDSAMYFCASRSGTHNQPQHFGDGTRLSIL.

Remarks on this clonotype: Being one base from a much bigger clone, this may be a read error. The chain combines TRBV25-1 with TRBJ1-6; no clear D gene. The CDR3 is 14 amino acids. Germline V gives CDR1 MGHDK, CDR2 SYGVNS. The CDR3 region has the DNA TGTGCCAGCAGCTTAGAAGACTATAATCCACCCCTCCACTTT. Its protein product is CASSLEDYNPPLHF.

In its sample, this clonotype was seen many times. The chain links TRBV10-2 to TRBJ1-1; D unclear. The CDR3 is made up of 13 amino acids. Per germline, CDR1 WSHSY and CDR2 SAAADI. V lost 7 bases, J lost 1 base, and 10 bases lay in between. Here the CDR3 reads CASINRENTEAFF. The CDR3 region has the DNA TGCGCCAGCATTAACAGAGAGAACACTGAAGCTTTCTTT.

This clonotype has just one count. The CDR3 here is CAISESTGGNDYTF. As DNA, the CDR3 is TGTGCCATCAGTGAGTCGACAGGGGGCAATGACTACACCTTC. The V call is TRBV10-3, the J call TRBJ1-2, with 10 bases lining up with TRBD1. The CDR3 loop spans 14 amino acids. J was trimmed by 10 bases and V by 0 bases; bases with no gene match: 5. Germline values: CDR1 ENHRY, CDR2 SYGVKD.

This clonotype was observed a few times. The chain carries TRBV4-1 and TRBJ2-5; 7 positions agree with TRBD2. Unmatched junction bases numbered 8, after V lost 0 bases and J lost 4 bases. From germline, CDR1 is MGHRA and CDR2 YSYEKL. This CDR3 spans 16 amino acids. CDR3 in DNA: TGCGCCAGCAGCCAAGATGGTGCGGGAGTGGGAGAGACCCAGTACTTC. The encoded protein is CASSQDGAGVGETQYF.

The CDR3 spells CAISWARNTEAFF. CDR3 sequence (DNA): TGTGCCATCAGTTGGGCGCGGAACACTGAAGCTTTCTTT. This rearrangement joins TRBV10-3 to TRBJ1-1; D gene unclear. V lost 5 bases and J lost 1, with 8 bases in between. There are 13 residues in the CDR3. Per the germline V gene, CDR1 is ENHRY and CDR2 is SYGVKD.